This TCR beta chain was retrieved from a study of cytomegalovirus exposure and HLA in healthy donors. PCR employed 60 Vbeta and 13 Jbeta primers. Method: immunoSEQ multiplex PCR; TCRdb's copy keeps in-frame clones and lacks some. The data hold over 150,000 clones, with approximately 80% observed a single time. This CDR3 is built from 13 residues. Germline CDR1 reads SGHVS; CDR2 reads FNYEAQ. Trimming pared 1 base from V and 5 bases from J, leaving 9 bases between. The chain has TRBV7-6 and TRBJ2-7, with D perhaps matching TRBD1 (5 bases). The clonotype comes from a woman in her twenties or thirties in good health and CMV-seronegative. The specimen was PBMCs. This CDR3 reads CASSLEGQDEQYF. DNA of the CDR3: TGTGCCAGCAGCTTAGAGGGGCAAGACGAGCAGTACTTC.